This T cell receptor (beta chain) was obtained from a study of blood T cell repertoires in COVID-19. Study details: Sources were T cells, B-cell-depleted T cells, or PBMCs; the material itself was cDNA or gDNA.

Trimming removed 0 bases from V and 12 bases from J, with 15 bases in between. CDR3 length: 13 amino acids. Germline CDR1 is GTSNPN and CDR2 is SVGIG (reference sequence). In the study's own analysis: The authors estimated nucleated cell counts from reference gene primer amplification. Method: immunoSEQ multiplex PCR; TCRdb's copy keeps in-frame clones and lacks some. V and J calls and clone size follow that table, whereas D and trimming were derived from the DNA. The table has some 120,000 clones, more than 75% seen once. The table lists this clone with a count of one. V is TRBV30 and J is TRBJ1-5; D unclear. The specimen was peripheral blood. This receptor was obtained from a human donor in a cohort sampled during active COVID-19. The CDR3 region is CAWSVLGRQHQHF. The CDR3 DNA sequence: TGTGCCTGGAGTGTCTTGGGCAGGCAACACCAGCATTTT.